This T cell receptor (beta chain) derives from a study of OX40 agonist ivuxolimab in advanced cancers. Background on the study: Intravenous ivuxolimab was administered to patients every 2 weeks at 0.01 to 10 mg/kg. Recorded diagnoses for dose-escalation patients were hepatocellular carcinoma, melanoma, renal cell or head and neck cancer.

The CDR3 is made up of 15 amino acids. Germline CDR1 reads SQVTM; CDR2 reads ANQGSEA. The V and J ends lost 7 bases and 0 bases, in that order; junction bases with no gene match: 10. Systemic immunosuppression or autoimmune disease history was grounds to exclude patients. Study-wide points: It was not determined which antigens were specifically recognized by the peripheral T cells that had undergone clonal expansion.

Measured with immunoSEQ multiplex PCR; TCRdb has only the in-frame clones, and not every one. The sample has 15,000 or so clones; 77% are singletons. Concerning this clone: As yet, its antigen is unknown.

This TCR came from an adult with an advanced solid tumor such as melanoma, head and neck, liver or kidney cancer. The chain recombines TRBV29-1 with TRBJ1-1; 8 bases fit TRBD1. Sequenced here: CD4+ or CD8+ T cells sorted from blood, sampled in a trial of the OX40 agonist ivuxolimab. This CDR3 is CSGQGIEGMNTEAFF. The CDR3 DNA reads TGCAGCGGACAGGGGATCGAGGGGATGAACACTGAAGCTTTCTTT.